The present T cell receptor (beta chain) was sequenced within a study of CD8 T cells in ankylosing spondylitis. Study-level findings and limits: What seemed typical of ankylosing spondylitis blood was a TCR beta motif built from several highly homologous variants.

MiXCR, applied by TCRdb to the 5' RACE reads, yields one record per CDR3 protein. The data contain more than 650,000 distinct CDR3 sequences, over 9.5% of them singletons. V lost 0 bases and J lost 0, with 9 bases in between. The CDR3 has 15 amino acids. The germline V gene has CDR1 SGHRS and CDR2 YFSETQ. The table lists this clonotype with a few counts. Its specificity is not known. The chain couples TRBV5-1 to TRBJ1-1; tentative D call: TRBD1 (6 bases). The receptor's source is a male donor with ankylosing spondylitis. Source material: blood, either unsorted or a sorted T cell fraction (not recorded which). CDR3 nucleotides: TGCGCCAGCAGCTTGGCTTGGGGGCTGAACACTGAAGCTTTCTTT. Translated: CASSLAWGLNTEAFF.